The 9 T cell receptor beta chains below all came from one sample that was sequenced in a study of CXCR3-negative and CXCR3-positive naive CD8 T cells. Findings and limits, study-wide: A higher hydrophobicity marked the TRB CDR3s of CXCR3-positive naive cells versus CXCR3-negative naive cells.

Antigens for these TCRs are unknown. Researchers prepared the TRB cDNA libraries using 5' RACE with UMI labels. TCRdb re-called the 5' RACE reads, yielding one record per CDR3 amino acid sequence without DNA. Recorded for this sample: about 98,000 distinct CDR3 sequences. Material for sequencing was naive CXCR3+ CD8+ T cells from blood. Documented subset: CD45RO-CCR7+CD27+CD95- naive CD8+ T cells expressing CXCR3 (TNR3+). The source is a human donor in good health. Some clones in this sample may be carry-over from other donors' samples.

The gene calls are TRBV6-5 and TRBJ1-4; no DNA is available, so the TRBD1 call from TCRdb remains unchecked. This CDR3 is built from 14 residues. Germline CDR1 reads MNHEY; CDR2 reads SVGAGI. The chain's CDR3 is CASSYVGVGEKLFF.

The chain couples TRBV29-1 to TRBJ1-1; TCRdb's D call of TRBD1 is untestable without DNA. This CDR3 is 12 amino acids long. CDR1 is SQVTM, CDR2 ANQGSEA, per germline. CDR3 in amino acids: CSVSKDSSEAFF.

J is TRBJ2-7 and V is TRBV9; the D call from TCRdb, TRBD1, cannot be confirmed without DNA. CDR1 SGDLS and CDR2 YYNGEE come from the germline V gene. The CDR3 sequence is 16 residues long. This CDR3 reads CASSPHSGQGTYEQYF.

The genes are TRBV11-3 and TRBJ2-5. Germline V gene lookup returns CDR1 SGHNT and CDR2 YENEEA. This CDR3 has 12 residues. This chain's CDR3 is CASSSTQETQYF.

The chain employs TRBV7-3 and TRBJ1-1; the TRBD1 assignment by TCRdb is unverifiable without DNA. Germline CDR1 and CDR2: SGHTA and FQGTGA. The CDR3 consists of 15 residues. The CDR3 loop reads CASSYVQGGNTEAFF.

The CDR3: CASTDPGLKTQYF. This rearrangement joins TRBV6-2 or TRBV6-3 to TRBJ2-5; the TRBD2 assignment by TCRdb is unverifiable without DNA. The CDR3 extends over 13 amino acids. Germline V gene sequence: CDR1 MNHEY, CDR2 SVGEGT.

This chain connects TRBV29-1 to TRBJ1-4; without DNA, the TCRdb call of TRBD1 cannot be checked. The CDR3 totals 16 residues. Looked up from germline, CDR1 is SQVTM and CDR2 is ANQGSEA. This CDR3 reads CSVGSARPATNEKLFF. Together with reference TRBV29-1 and TRBJ1-4, the CDR3 gives the full variable domain: SAVISQKPSRDICQRGTSLTIQCQVDSQVTMMFWYRQQPGQSLTLIATANQGSEATYESGFVIDKFPISRPNLTFSTLTVSNMSPEDSSIYLCSVGSARPATNEKLFFGSGTQLSVL.

The chain joins TRBV29-1 to TRBJ2-7; TCRdb lists TRBD1, though no DNA is available to test this call. The germline V gene encodes CDR1 SQVTM and CDR2 ANQGSEA. The CDR3 runs 15 residues. The CDR3 here is CSVEYQGADLYEQCF.

V usage is TRBV9 and J usage is TRBJ2-1. The CDR3 consists of 15 residues. The germline V gene encodes CDR1 SGDLS and CDR2 YYNGEE. CDR3 residues: CASSVREQSYNEQFF.